Listed below are T cell receptor beta chains from one sample, sequenced in a study of regulatory T cells in long-lasting Graves disease. A single record per CDR3 protein comes from TCRdb applying MiXCR to the multiplex PCR reads. This sample has hundreds of thousands of distinct CDR3 sequences, with about 14% found just once. The starting material was peripheral blood mononuclear cells (PBMCs), obtained at new diagnosis, from a patient treated with antithyroid drugs. All receptors come from a female donor with Graves disease. Each CDR3 is given with its conserved first and last residue. D genes are given only for firm matches. Size values are once, few and many counts, or a class for expanded clones, and some rows have none.

many	TRBV20-1	NA	TRBJ1-5	TGCAGTGCTAGTCGGGGGAGGGTGGGCAATCAGCCCCAGCATTTT	CSASRGRVGNQPQHF
few	TRBV10-2	NA	TRBJ2-1	TGCGCCAGCAGTGTTAGCGAAAGCTCCTACAATGAGCAGTTCTTC	CASSVSESSYNEQFF
many	TRBV15	TRBD1	TRBJ1-2	TGTGCCACCAGCAGTAGAAGAGAGGACAGGGACGGCTACACCTTC	CATSSRREDRDGYTF
NA	TRBV12-3/TRBV12-4	NA	TRBJ1-1	TGTGCCAGCAGTTCCGCAAATTTGAACACTGAGGCTTTCTTT	CASSSANLNTEAFF
NA	TRBV18	NA	TRBJ2-5	TGTGCCAGCCCACCACCCAGGGTGAGACAAGAGACCCAGTACTTC	CASPPPRVRQETQYF
NA	TRBV12-3/TRBV12-4	NA	TRBJ1-2	TGTGCCAGCCGGTTGGGCTATGGCTACGCCTTC	CASRLGYGYAF
NA	TRBV12-3/TRBV12-4	TRBD2	TRBJ2-2	TGTGCCAGCACGAAAGAGGCGGGAGAGAACACCGGGGAGCTGTTTTTT	CASTKEAGENTGELFF
many	TRBV7-8	TRBD1	TRBJ1-1	TGTGCCAGCAGCTGGGACAGGACCAACACTGAAGCTTTCTTT	CASSWDRTNTEAFF
many	TRBV12-3/TRBV12-4	NA	TRBJ2-7	TGTGCCAGCACCATTGAGGCTTGGTCTTCCTACGAGCAGTACTTC	CASTIEAWSSYEQYF
many	TRBV6-1	NA	TRBJ1-1	TGTGCCAGCAGTGCCTCAACGGGGAACACTGAAGCTTTCTTT	CASSASTGNTEAFF
many	TRBV7-9	NA	TRBJ1-1	TGTGCCAGCAGCTTAGGTGAGGGGACAGAAGCTTTCTTT	CASSLGEGTEAFF
many	TRBV20-1	NA	TRBJ2-7	TGCAGTGCTTTGGCAGGGGAGGAACTTGGCGAGCAGTACTTC	CSALAGEELGEQYF
once	TRBV28	NA	TRBJ1-2	TGTGCCAGCGGACGGACAGAGTATGGCTACACCTTC	CASGRTEYGYTF
many	TRBV18	NA	TRBJ1-1	TGTGCCAGCTCACCAATAGCGGGACCTGAAGCTTTCTTT	CASSPIAGPEAFF
many	TRBV27	NA	TRBJ1-5	TGTGCCAGCAGCCGGGTTGGGCGGCACAATCAGCCCCAGCATTTT	CASSRVGRHNQPQHF
many	TRBV28	NA	TRBJ2-1	TGTGCCAGCAGTTTACCTTTAACTTATGTGAGCTCCTACAATGAGCAGTTCTTC	CASSLPLTYVSSYNEQFF
few	TRBV20-1	NA	TRBJ2-3	TGCAGTGCTAGACGAGCAGGAACCTCTAGCACAGATACGCAGTATTTT	CSARRAGTSSTDTQYF
NA	TRBV10-3	NA	TRBJ1-4	TGTGCCATCAGTGAAAGAGGGAGTGGAGAAAAACTGTTTTTT	CAISERGSGEKLFF
NA	TRBV9	NA	TRBJ2-3	TGTGCCAGCAGCGTAGGTTGGGGGCTCGCAGATACGCAGTATTTT	CASSVGWGLADTQYF
many	TRBV20-1	NA	TRBJ2-2	TGCAGTGCTAGTTTGACAGGACGGACCGGGGAGCTGTTTTTT	CSASLTGRTGELFF